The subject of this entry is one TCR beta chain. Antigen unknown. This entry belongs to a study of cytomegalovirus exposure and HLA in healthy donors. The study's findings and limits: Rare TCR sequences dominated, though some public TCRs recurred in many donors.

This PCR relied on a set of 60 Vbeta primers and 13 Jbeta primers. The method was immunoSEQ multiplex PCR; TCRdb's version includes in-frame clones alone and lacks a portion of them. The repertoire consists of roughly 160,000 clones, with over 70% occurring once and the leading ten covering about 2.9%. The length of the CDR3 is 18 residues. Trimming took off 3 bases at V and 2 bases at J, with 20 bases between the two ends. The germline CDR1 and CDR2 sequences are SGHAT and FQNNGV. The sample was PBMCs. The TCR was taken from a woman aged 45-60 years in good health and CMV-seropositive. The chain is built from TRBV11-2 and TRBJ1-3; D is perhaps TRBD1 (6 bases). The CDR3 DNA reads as TGTGCCAGCAGCTTGAAGGGGGACCTCTTTGTCGCTGGAAACACCATATATTTT. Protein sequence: CASSLKGDLFVAGNTIYF.